Listed below are T cell receptor beta chains from one sample, sequenced in a study of blood T cell repertoires in COVID-19. Assay used: immunoSEQ multiplex PCR; TCRdb lists only in-frame clones, some missing. The sample holds approximately 210,000 clones; about nine tenths are singletons and the top ten take approximately 1.7%. The specimen sequenced was peripheral blood. The receptors were gathered from a man between 65 and 85 years old with acute or convalescent COVID-19. CDR3s include the opening cysteine and the closing phenylalanine or tryptophan. The D gene is left open where the match is weak. Some rows have no size entry. The others give once, few or many, or a class for an expanded clone.

v_gene: TRBV5-4
abundance: once
d_gene: TRBD2
j_gene: TRBJ2-5
CDR3aa: CASSSTSFRGTQYF
CDR3nt: TGTGCCAGCAGCTCGACTAGCTTCCGAGGGACCCAGTACTTC

v_gene: TRBV28
abundance: NA
d_gene: TRBD1
j_gene: TRBJ1-2
CDR3aa: CASSSGGGLAFGYTF
CDR3nt: TGTGCCAGCAGTTCAGGAGGGGGCCTGGCTTTTGGCTACACCTTC

v_gene: TRBV6-5
abundance: NA
d_gene: TRBD1
j_gene: TRBJ1-1
CDR3aa: CASSYNRGNTEAFF
CDR3nt: TGTGCCAGCAGTTACAACAGGGGGAACACTGAAGCTTTCTTT

v_gene: TRBV19
abundance: NA
d_gene: NA
j_gene: TRBJ1-5
CDR3aa: CASSSPSGNQPQHF
CDR3nt: TGTGCCAGTAGTAGCCCTAGTGGCAATCAGCCCCAGCATTTT

v_gene: TRBV30
abundance: NA
d_gene: NA
j_gene: TRBJ2-7
CDR3aa: CAWSVSVATQQYF
CDR3nt: TGTGCCTGGAGTGTGTCAGTCGCCACCCAGCAGTACTTC

v_gene: TRBV28
abundance: NA
d_gene: NA
j_gene: TRBJ2-7
CDR3aa: CASRRHDSPYEQYF
CDR3nt: TGTGCCAGCAGGAGACATGACAGTCCCTACGAGCAGTACTTC

v_gene: TRBV6-4
abundance: once
d_gene: NA
j_gene: TRBJ1-5
CDR3aa: CASSDSTTAPRQPQHF
CDR3nt: TGTGCCAGCAGTGACTCGACGACCGCTCCCAGGCAGCCCCAGCATTTT

v_gene: TRBV28
abundance: NA
d_gene: NA
j_gene: TRBJ1-1
CDR3aa: CASSPRGGRTEAFF
CDR3nt: TGTGCCAGCAGTCCTCGGGGGGGGAGGACTGAAGCTTTCTTT

v_gene: TRBV10-3
abundance: NA
d_gene: TRBD1
j_gene: TRBJ1-5
CDR3aa: CATNPQGADQPQHF
CDR3nt: TGTGCCACAAATCCACAGGGGGCAGATCAGCCCCAGCATTTT

v_gene: TRBV24-1
abundance: many
d_gene: TRBD2
j_gene: TRBJ2-2
CDR3aa: CATSDLDGLETGELFF
CDR3nt: TGTGCCACCAGTGATTTGGACGGACTAGAGACCGGGGAGCTGTTTTTT

v_gene: TRBV19
abundance: once
d_gene: NA
j_gene: TRBJ2-4
CDR3aa: CASSRPDRNIQYF
CDR3nt: TGTGCCAGTAGTCGCCCGGACAGAAACATTCAGTACTTC

v_gene: TRBV13
abundance: NA
d_gene: NA
j_gene: TRBJ2-5
CDR3aa: CASSRGFGGETQYF
CDR3nt: TGTGCCAGCAGCCGGGGTTTCGGTGGAGAGACCCAGTACTTC

v_gene: TRBV7-2
abundance: NA
d_gene: TRBD2
j_gene: TRBJ2-5
CDR3aa: CASRADPGGRETQYF
CDR3nt: TGTGCCAGCAGGGCAGATCCGGGAGGCAGAGAGACCCAGTACTTC

v_gene: TRBV19
abundance: NA
d_gene: TRBD1
j_gene: TRBJ1-2
CDR3aa: CASTKWGDRVNYGYTF
CDR3nt: TGTGCCAGTACCAAGTGGGGGGACAGGGTCAACTATGGCTACACCTTC

v_gene: TRBV28
abundance: NA
d_gene: TRBD1
j_gene: TRBJ1-5
CDR3aa: CASSLSGQGAFNQPQHF
CDR3nt: TGTGCCAGCAGTTTGTCGGGGCAGGGGGCTTTCAATCAGCCCCAGCATTTT

v_gene: TRBV29-1
abundance: NA
d_gene: NA
j_gene: TRBJ2-2
CDR3aa: CSVEVGGGPGELFF
CDR3nt: TGCAGCGTTGAAGTAGGGGGGGGCCCCGGGGAGCTGTTTTTT

v_gene: TRBV3-1/TRBV3-2
abundance: NA
d_gene: TRBD1
j_gene: TRBJ1-2
CDR3aa: CASSQPHRGLAPRGNYGYTF
CDR3nt: TGTGCCAGCAGCCAACCACACAGGGGGCTCGCTCCTCGTGGCAACTATGGCTACACCTTC

v_gene: TRBV5-8
abundance: few
d_gene: TRBD2
j_gene: TRBJ2-7
CDR3aa: CASSLEGLAGSEQYF
CDR3nt: TGTGCCAGCAGCTTGGAGGGACTAGCGGGAAGCGAGCAGTACTTC

v_gene: TRBV15
abundance: NA
d_gene: TRBD1
j_gene: TRBJ1-5
CDR3aa: CATSKDRGNQPQHF
CDR3nt: TGTGCCACCAGTAAGGACAGGGGAAATCAGCCCCAGCATTTT

v_gene: TRBV27
abundance: once
d_gene: TRBD1
j_gene: TRBJ2-2
CDR3aa: CASNTGQGAGTGELFF
CDR3nt: TGTGCCAGCAATACGGGACAGGGGGCAGGCACCGGGGAGCTGTTTTTT

v_gene: TRBV5-5
abundance: NA
d_gene: TRBD1
j_gene: TRBJ2-7
CDR3aa: CASSRTGTATSYEQYF
CDR3nt: TGTGCCAGCAGCCGTACCGGGACAGCAACTTCCTACGAGCAGTACTTC

v_gene: TRBV24-1
abundance: NA
d_gene: NA
j_gene: TRBJ1-1
CDR3aa: CATSDARGDTEAFF
CDR3nt: TGTGCCACCAGTGACGCCCGGGGGGACACTGAAGCTTTCTTT

v_gene: TRBV18
abundance: NA
d_gene: NA
j_gene: TRBJ1-5
CDR3aa: CASSPGPGSNQPQHF
CDR3nt: TGTGCCAGCTCTCCAGGCCCCGGGAGCAATCAGCCCCAGCATTTT

v_gene: TRBV9
abundance: NA
d_gene: TRBD1
j_gene: TRBJ2-2
CDR3aa: CASSTGQGVAGELFF
CDR3nt: TGTGCCAGCAGCACGGGACAGGGGGTGGCCGGGGAGCTGTTTTTT

v_gene: TRBV29-1
abundance: NA
d_gene: NA
j_gene: TRBJ2-3
CDR3aa: CSVAFTDTQYF
CDR3nt: TGCAGCGTTGCTTTCACAGATACGCAGTATTTT

v_gene: TRBV7-9
abundance: NA
d_gene: TRBD1
j_gene: TRBJ2-7
CDR3aa: CATSGQGGEQYF
CDR3nt: TGTGCCACCTCCGGACAGGGAGGCGAGCAGTACTTC

v_gene: TRBV29-1
abundance: NA
d_gene: NA
j_gene: TRBJ2-3
CDR3aa: CSVYQAPTDTQYF
CDR3nt: TGCAGCGTATACCAGGCCCCCACAGATACGCAGTATTTT

v_gene: TRBV19
abundance: NA
d_gene: NA
j_gene: TRBJ1-6
CDR3aa: CASSQQGGGSPLHF
CDR3nt: TGTGCCAGTAGTCAGCAGGGAGGAGGGTCACCCCTCCACTTT

v_gene: TRBV7-8
abundance: NA
d_gene: NA
j_gene: TRBJ1-1
CDR3aa: CASSLDGNLEAFF
CDR3nt: TGTGCCAGCAGCTTAGACGGGAACTTAGAAGCTTTCTTT

v_gene: TRBV6-5
abundance: NA
d_gene: TRBD1
j_gene: TRBJ1-2
CDR3aa: CASSYGRGNGYTF
CDR3nt: TGTGCCAGCAGTTATGGCAGGGGGAATGGCTACACCTTC

v_gene: TRBV30
abundance: NA
d_gene: NA
j_gene: TRBJ1-3
CDR3aa: CAWATETGNTIYF
CDR3nt: TGTGCCTGGGCTACAGAAACTGGAAACACCATATATTTT

v_gene: TRBV6-5
abundance: NA
d_gene: NA
j_gene: TRBJ1-1
CDR3aa: CASSYDRINTEAFF
CDR3nt: TGTGCCAGCAGTTACGACAGGATTAACACTGAAGCTTTCTTT

v_gene: TRBV29-1
abundance: once
d_gene: NA
j_gene: TRBJ1-5
CDR3aa: CSVAKGDSNQPQHF
CDR3nt: TGCAGCGTTGCAAAGGGGGATAGCAATCAGCCCCAGCATTTT

v_gene: TRBV6-6
abundance: NA
d_gene: NA
j_gene: TRBJ2-1
CDR3aa: CASSTLMVSSYNEQFF
CDR3nt: TGTGCCAGCAGTACCCTCATGGTCTCTAGCTACAATGAGCAGTTCTTC

v_gene: TRBV21-1
abundance: NA
d_gene: NA
j_gene: TRBJ1-3
CDR3aa: CASSKGPTDLKLSGNTIYF
CDR3nt: TGTGCCAGCAGCAAAGGGCCTACCGACTTAAAACTCTCTGGAAACACCATATATTTT

v_gene: TRBV7-2
abundance: NA
d_gene: NA
j_gene: TRBJ2-5
CDR3aa: CASSLGRVVQETQYF
CDR3nt: TGTGCCAGCAGCTTAGGCAGGGTCGTTCAAGAGACCCAGTACTTC

v_gene: TRBV27
abundance: NA
d_gene: NA
j_gene: TRBJ2-6
CDR3aa: CASRKGVGSGANVLTF
CDR3nt: TGTGCCAGCAGGAAAGGGGTGGGCTCTGGGGCCAACGTCCTGACTTTC

v_gene: TRBV28
abundance: NA
d_gene: TRBD1
j_gene: TRBJ1-1
CDR3aa: CASILRGLLTEAFF
CDR3nt: TGTGCCAGCATCCTAAGGGGGCTACTGACTGAAGCTTTCTTT

v_gene: TRBV19
abundance: NA
d_gene: TRBD1
j_gene: TRBJ1-5
CDR3aa: CASAPGQRNQPQHF
CDR3nt: TGTGCCAGCGCGCCGGGACAGCGGAATCAGCCCCAGCATTTT

v_gene: TRBV2
abundance: NA
d_gene: NA
j_gene: TRBJ2-1
CDR3aa: CASRLPGLKGNEQFF
CDR3nt: TGTGCCAGCAGACTACCGGGACTCAAAGGAAATGAGCAGTTCTTC

v_gene: TRBV28
abundance: few
d_gene: NA
j_gene: TRBJ2-7
CDR3aa: CASTSYRSHEQYF
CDR3nt: TGTGCCAGCACAAGTTACAGGTCCCACGAGCAGTACTTC

v_gene: TRBV25-1
abundance: once
d_gene: TRBD2
j_gene: TRBJ2-1
CDR3aa: CASSWVGLFDEQFF
CDR3nt: TGTGCCAGCAGCTGGGTGGGACTATTCGATGAGCAGTTCTTC

v_gene: TRBV30
abundance: NA
d_gene: NA
j_gene: TRBJ2-3
CDR3aa: CAWSVGAKSTDTQYF
CDR3nt: TGTGCCTGGAGTGTAGGAGCGAAAAGCACAGATACGCAGTATTTT

v_gene: TRBV28
abundance: NA
d_gene: NA
j_gene: TRBJ1-5
CDR3aa: CASAGGVGQPQHF
CDR3nt: TGTGCCAGCGCGGGGGGGGTAGGCCAGCCCCAGCATTTT

v_gene: TRBV19
abundance: NA
d_gene: TRBD2
j_gene: TRBJ2-1
CDR3aa: CASSIASGNEQFF
CDR3nt: TGTGCCAGTAGTATTGCTAGCGGGAATGAGCAGTTCTTC

v_gene: TRBV18
abundance: NA
d_gene: NA
j_gene: TRBJ1-1
CDR3aa: CASSPVLGAEGNTEAFF
CDR3nt: TGTGCCAGCTCACCTGTTCTGGGGGCCGAAGGGAACACTGAAGCTTTCTTT

v_gene: TRBV19
abundance: NA
d_gene: TRBD1
j_gene: TRBJ1-3
CDR3aa: CATFGQANTIYF
CDR3nt: TGTGCGACATTCGGACAGGCAAACACCATATATTTT

v_gene: TRBV4-2
abundance: NA
d_gene: NA
j_gene: TRBJ1-6
CDR3aa: CASSQDSAGFLNSPLHF
CDR3nt: TGTGCCAGCAGCCAAGATTCGGCAGGTTTTTTGAATTCACCCCTCCACTTT

v_gene: TRBV18
abundance: NA
d_gene: NA
j_gene: TRBJ2-5
CDR3aa: CASSTQTGRETQYF
CDR3nt: TGTGCCAGCTCAACCCAAACAGGGCGAGAGACCCAGTACTTC

v_gene: TRBV6-5
abundance: NA
d_gene: NA
j_gene: TRBJ2-7
CDR3aa: CASSYSGQGYYEQYF
CDR3nt: TGTGCCAGCAGTTACTCCGGCCAGGGTTACTACGAGCAGTACTTC

v_gene: TRBV23-1
abundance: NA
d_gene: TRBD2
j_gene: TRBJ2-1
CDR3aa: CASSQVGNGTSENEQFF
CDR3nt: TGCGCCAGCAGTCAAGTGGGGAATGGGACTAGCGAGAATGAGCAGTTCTTC

v_gene: TRBV7-3
abundance: NA
d_gene: TRBD1
j_gene: TRBJ1-2
CDR3aa: CASSLPGGDGYTF
CDR3nt: TGTGCCAGCAGCTTACCAGGGGGCGATGGCTACACCTTC

v_gene: TRBV6-6
abundance: NA
d_gene: NA
j_gene: TRBJ1-2
CDR3aa: CASSPKEGGYGYTF
CDR3nt: TGTGCCAGCAGCCCAAAAGAGGGAGGCTATGGCTACACCTTC

v_gene: TRBV3-1/TRBV3-2
abundance: NA
d_gene: NA
j_gene: TRBJ1-1
CDR3aa: CASTPDRNTEAFF
CDR3nt: TGTGCCAGCACGCCCGACAGGAACACTGAAGCTTTCTTT

v_gene: TRBV6-2/TRBV6-3
abundance: NA
d_gene: TRBD2
j_gene: TRBJ2-5
CDR3aa: CASSYLPQAGVRETQYF
CDR3nt: TGTGCCAGCAGTTACCTTCCCCAAGCGGGAGTGCGTGAGACCCAGTACTTC

v_gene: TRBV5-1
abundance: NA
d_gene: NA
j_gene: TRBJ1-1
CDR3aa: CASSTATGGYTEAFF
CDR3nt: TGCGCCAGCAGCACAGCGACAGGCGGGTATACTGAAGCTTTCTTT

v_gene: TRBV12-5
abundance: NA
d_gene: TRBD1
j_gene: TRBJ2-5
CDR3aa: CASGLVDRGSNFQETQYF
CDR3nt: TGTGCTAGTGGTTTGGTGGACAGGGGGAGTAACTTCCAAGAGACCCAGTACTTC

v_gene: TRBV30
abundance: NA
d_gene: TRBD1
j_gene: TRBJ1-2
CDR3aa: CAWGTGTYGYTF
CDR3nt: TGTGCCTGGGGGACAGGGACCTATGGCTACACCTTC

v_gene: TRBV23-1
abundance: NA
d_gene: NA
j_gene: TRBJ1-5
CDR3aa: CASSRSRDTRNQPQHF
CDR3nt: TGCGCCAGCAGTCGCAGCCGGGACACACGCAATCAGCCCCAGCATTTT

v_gene: TRBV7-2
abundance: NA
d_gene: TRBD2
j_gene: TRBJ2-7
CDR3aa: CASSRYSGSNEQYF
CDR3nt: TGTGCCAGCAGCCGTTACAGCGGGAGTAACGAGCAGTACTTC